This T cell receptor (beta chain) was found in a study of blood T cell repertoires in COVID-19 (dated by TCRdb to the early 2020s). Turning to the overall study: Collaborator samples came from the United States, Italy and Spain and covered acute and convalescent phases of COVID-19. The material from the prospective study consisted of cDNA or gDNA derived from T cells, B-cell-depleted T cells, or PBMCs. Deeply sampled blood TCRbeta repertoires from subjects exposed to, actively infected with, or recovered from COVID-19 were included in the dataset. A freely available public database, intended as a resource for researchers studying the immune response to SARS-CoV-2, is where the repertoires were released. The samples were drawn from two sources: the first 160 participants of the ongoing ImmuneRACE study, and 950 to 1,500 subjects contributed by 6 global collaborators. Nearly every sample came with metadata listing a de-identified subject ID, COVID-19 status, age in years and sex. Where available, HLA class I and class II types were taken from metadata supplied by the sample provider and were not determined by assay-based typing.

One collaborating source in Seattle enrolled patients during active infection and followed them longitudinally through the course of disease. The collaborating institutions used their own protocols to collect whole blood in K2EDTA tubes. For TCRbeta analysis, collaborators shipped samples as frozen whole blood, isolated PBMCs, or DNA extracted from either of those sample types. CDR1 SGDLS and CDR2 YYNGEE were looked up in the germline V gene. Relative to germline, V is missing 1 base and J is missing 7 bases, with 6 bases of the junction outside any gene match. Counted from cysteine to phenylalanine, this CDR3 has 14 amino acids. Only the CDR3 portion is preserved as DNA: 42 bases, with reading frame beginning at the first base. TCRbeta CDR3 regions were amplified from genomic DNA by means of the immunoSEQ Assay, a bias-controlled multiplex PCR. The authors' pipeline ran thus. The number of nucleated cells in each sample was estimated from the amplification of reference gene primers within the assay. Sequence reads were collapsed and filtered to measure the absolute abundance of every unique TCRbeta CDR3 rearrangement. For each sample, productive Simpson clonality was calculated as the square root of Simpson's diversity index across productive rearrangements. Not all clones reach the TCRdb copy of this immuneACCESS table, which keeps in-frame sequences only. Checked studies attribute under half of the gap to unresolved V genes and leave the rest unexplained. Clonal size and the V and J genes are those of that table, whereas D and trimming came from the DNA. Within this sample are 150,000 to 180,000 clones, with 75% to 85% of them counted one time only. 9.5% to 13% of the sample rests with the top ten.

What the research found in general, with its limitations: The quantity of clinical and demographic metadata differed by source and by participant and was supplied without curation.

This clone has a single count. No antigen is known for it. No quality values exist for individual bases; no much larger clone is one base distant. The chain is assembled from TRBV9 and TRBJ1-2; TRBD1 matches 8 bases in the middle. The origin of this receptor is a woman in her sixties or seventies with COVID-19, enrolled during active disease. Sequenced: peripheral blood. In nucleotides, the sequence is TGTGCCAGCAGCGTACTAACAGGGACAGGTGGCTACACCTTC. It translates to CASSVLTGTGGYTF. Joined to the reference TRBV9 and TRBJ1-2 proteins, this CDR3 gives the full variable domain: DSGVTQTPKHLITATGQRVTLRCSPRSGDLSVYWYQQSLDQGLQFLIQYYNGEERAKGNILERFSAQQFPDLHSELNLSSLELGDSALYFCASSVLTGTGGYTFGSGTRLTVV.